Presented here are 20 T cell receptor beta chains from one specimen sequenced in a study of response to subunit inactivated influenza vaccine. Using its own MiXCR run on the RT-PCR reads, TCRdb lists one record per CDR3 protein. The sample consists of more than 450,000 distinct CDR3 sequences, approximately 10% of them appearing once. These data also featured in a second study, about T cells expressing NK-cell markers. As that report states: Making the TCR beta cDNA relied on 5'RACE template switching with UMIs.

The source was PBMCs from blood, collected on the day of vaccination. These receptors came from a man aged 45-65 years who received an inactivated influenza vaccine.

In its sample, this clonotype was seen a few times. A read error may explain this, as a much larger clone is one base away. The chain employs TRBV5-1 and TRBJ2-5; D not certain. CDR3 length: 13 residues. CDR1 and CDR2 (germline): SGHRS, YFSETQ. With 0 bases removed from V and 2 bases from J, the gap between germline ends came to 5 bases. The CDR3 coding sequence is TGCGCCAGCAGCTTGGAACAGCAAGAGACCCAGTACTTC. Residues: CASSLEQQETQYF. The variable domain in full, with the rest retrieved from reference TRBV5-1 and TRBJ2-5, is KAGVTQTPRYLIKTRGQQVTLSCSPISGHRSVSWYQQTPGQGLQFLFEYFSETQRNKGNFPGRFSGRQFSNSRSEMNVSTLELGDSALYLCASSLEQQETQYFGPGTRLLVL.

This clonotype showed up just a few times. The V gene is TRBV5-5, the J gene TRBJ2-7; 7 bases fit TRBD1. The ends lost 7 bases at V and 4 bases at J; junction bases unmatched: 2. Germline V gene sequence: CDR1 SGHKS, CDR2 YYEKEE (reference sequence). The CDR3 has 11 amino acids. CDR3 in DNA: TGTGCCAGCCTACAGGGGTACGAGCAGTACTTC. Protein product: CASLQGYEQYF.

The rearrangement links TRBV4-1 to TRBJ2-7, with 12 positions matching TRBD2. J was trimmed by 0 bases and V by 0 bases; bases with no gene match: 18. The CDR3 consists of 22 residues. Germline V CDR1 and CDR2: MGHRA, YSYEKL. CDR3: CASSQDALAGGRTTLSSYEQYF. The CDR3 nucleotides are TGCGCCAGCAGCCAAGATGCACTAGCGGGAGGTAGAACCACCTTGAGCTCCTACGAGCAGTACTTC.

The gene calls are TRBV10-3 and TRBJ2-2, with D possibly being TRBD1 or TRBD2 (5 bases each). The V and J ends lost 0 bases and 0 bases respectively, with 14 bases between them. The CDR3 runs to 18 residues. Germline V lookup: CDR1 ENHRY, CDR2 SYGVKD. DNA of the CDR3: TGTGCCATCAGTGAGTCACCGGGGCGTCCCTCGAACACCGGGGAGCTGTTTTTT. Its translation is CAISESPGRPSNTGELFF.

In its sample, this clonotype was seen a few times. The chain is built from TRBV9 and TRBJ1-3; a weak D match, TRBD1 (5 bases). Germline V gene sequence: CDR1 SGDLS, CDR2 YYNGEE. The CDR3 has 16 residues. V lost 0 bases and J lost 4, with 14 bases in between. DNA for the CDR3: TGTGCCAGCAGCGTAGCGGGGGGAGTACTCGGAAACACCATATATTTT. Its protein product is CASSVAGGVLGNTIYF.

The CDR3 nucleotides are TGTGCCAGCAGCTTAGGACCACTAGCGGGAAACACAGATACGCAGTATTTT. Translation gives CASSLGPLAGNTDTQYF. The rearrangement uses TRBV7-2 and TRBJ2-3; 10 bases agree with TRBD2. Germline CDR1 reads SGHTA; CDR2 reads FQGNSA. J lost 2 bases, V lost 1 base, and 6 bases had no gene match. The CDR3 has 17 amino acids.

The genes are TRBV28 and TRBJ1-2; possibly TRBD1 for D (5 bases). There are 13 residues in the CDR3. Trimming removed 5 bases at V and 4 bases at J, with 11 bases between. Germline values: CDR1 MDHEN, CDR2 SYDVKM. The CDR3 is CASSPGRSYGYTF. The CDR3 nucleotides are TGTGCCAGCAGTCCGGGACGGAGCTATGGCTACACCTTC.

This clonotype was seen ten or more times. This chain uses TRBV6-2 or TRBV6-3 with TRBJ2-1; no reliable D call. Per the germline V gene, CDR1 is MNHEY and CDR2 is SVGEGT. Deletions cut 5 bases from V and 7 bases from J, with 12 bases between. This CDR3 has 13 residues. CDR3 amino acids: CASSQIRVNEQFF. CDR3 nucleotides: TGTGCCAGCAGTCAAATTCGGGTGAATGAGCAGTTCTTC.

The chain combines TRBV4-3 with TRBJ1-2, with 9 nucleotides matching TRBD1. V lost 0 bases, J lost 6 bases, and 5 bases stayed unmatched. Germline V gene sequence: CDR1 LGHNA, CDR2 YSLEER. CDR3 length: 15 residues. This CDR3 is CASSQDNGQGNGYTF. In nucleotides, the CDR3 is TGCGCCAGCAGCCAAGACAATGGACAGGGGAATGGCTACACCTTC.

This clonotype was recorded a few times. This rearrangement joins TRBV11-2 to TRBJ2-2; 16 nucleotides agree with TRBD2. This CDR3 has 17 amino acids. Trimming took 6 bases from V and 7 from J; bases not matched to a gene: 8. From germline, CDR1 is SGHAT and CDR2 FQNNGV. The CDR3 loop reads CASRPGTSGRASGELFF. The CDR3, as DNA: TGTGCCAGCAGACCAGGGACTAGCGGGAGGGCCAGCGGGGAGCTGTTTTTT.

This clonotype was seen a few times. V and J are TRBV12-3 or TRBV12-4 and TRBJ2-7, with 11 bases fitting TRBD1. The junction had 5 bases not matched to a gene; V was cut back by 7 bases and J by 6 bases. The CDR3 spans 13 residues. The CDR3 nucleotides read TGTGCCAGCAAAGGACAGGGGGCGATCGAGCAGTACTTC. Translating it yields CASKGQGAIEQYF.

This clonotype was counted between two and nine times. V gene TRBV4-3 combines with J gene TRBJ1-2; no definite D call. Germline V gene lookup returns CDR1 LGHNA and CDR2 YSLEER. V lost 4 bases and J 4 bases, leaving 10 bases between the germline ends. The CDR3 has 13 residues. CDR3 residues: CASSPHEGYGYTF. As DNA, the CDR3 is TGCGCCAGCAGCCCCCACGAGGGCTATGGCTACACCTTC.

The chain combines TRBV20-1 with TRBJ2-1; 8 positions agree with TRBD2. The germline gives CDR1 DFQATT, CDR2 SNEGSKA (reference sequence). Trimming at V came to 0 bases and at J to 7 bases, leaving 8 bases not matched to a gene. This CDR3 has 15 amino acids. The CDR3 DNA sequence: TGCAGTGCTAGAGATCTGGCTAGCGGGCTAAATGAGCAGTTCTTC. It yields the protein CSARDLASGLNEQFF.

This sequence joins TRBV9 and TRBJ2-3, with D perhaps given as TRBD1 or TRBD2 (5 bases each). The CDR3 covers 14 residues. Trimming left V 3 bases short and J 2 bases short, with 10 bases between. Looked up from germline, CDR1 is SGDLS and CDR2 is YYNGEE. The CDR3 DNA is TGTGCCAGCAGCGCGGGGCCTGACACAGATACGCAGTATTTT. As protein: CASSAGPDTDTQYF.

This clonotype was detected only a few times. V is TRBV7-9 and J is TRBJ2-1; TRBD1 aligns across 10 bases. V was pared by 5 bases and J by 3 bases, with 7 bases of the junction left unmatched. Germline assignment: CDR1 SEHNR and CDR2 FQNEAQ (reference sequence). There are 16 residues in the CDR3. CDR3 in amino acids: CASSRLRDRGYNEQFF. CDR3 nucleotides: TGTGCCAGCAGCCGTCTCCGGGACAGGGGCTACAATGAGCAGTTCTTC.

This clonotype has just a few counts. The rearrangement joins TRBV20-1 to TRBJ1-5; weak D call: TRBD1 (6 bases). The CDR3 has 13 amino acids. Looked up from germline, CDR1 is DFQATT and CDR2 is SNEGSKA (reference sequence). V lost 1 base, J lost 5 bases, and 9 bases lay in between. The DNA of the CDR3 is TGCAGTGCTAGAGGGGGGGGCTATCAGCCCCAGCATTTT. It encodes CSARGGGYQPQHF.

The genes are TRBV7-8 and TRBJ2-3; D tentatively fits TRBD1 or TRBD2 (6 bases each). The germline V and J ends were trimmed by 5 bases and 0 bases, with 15 bases remaining between them. This CDR3 is 16 amino acids long. Per the germline V gene, CDR1 is SGHVS and CDR2 is FQNEAQ. The CDR3 is CASSPGLGGSTDTQYF. The CDR3 DNA is TGTGCCAGCAGCCCAGGTCTGGGGGGCAGCACAGATACGCAGTATTTT.

This clonotype was recorded a few times. The chain recombines TRBV27 with TRBJ1-2; D might be TRBD1 (6 bases). With 6 bases removed from V and 4 bases from J, the gap between germline ends came to 15 bases. This CDR3 has 14 amino acids. The germline V gene has CDR1 MNHEY and CDR2 SMNVEV (reference sequence). The CDR3 sequence is CASRGRGTPYGYTF. CDR3 DNA sequence: TGTGCCAGCAGGGGTAGGGGGACCCCCTATGGCTACACCTTC.

Here the CDR3 reads CASSLGTGTIYNEQFF. For the CDR3, the DNA is TGTGCCAGCAGCTTAGGAACCGGGACTATCTACAATGAGCAGTTCTTC. The chain is built from TRBV7-2 and TRBJ2-1; 7 bases fit TRBD2. The CDR3 runs 16 residues. Germline V gene lookup returns CDR1 SGHTA and CDR2 FQGNSA. J was trimmed by 3 bases and V by 1 base; bases with no gene match: 6.

This clonotype was seen only a few times. The chain combines TRBV2 with TRBJ2-2; D not certain. There are 16 residues in the CDR3. Trimming removed 0 bases at V and 6 bases at J, with 14 bases between. Germline CDR1 reads SNHLY; CDR2 reads FYNNEI. CDR3 sequence (DNA): TGTGCCAGCAGTGAAGCCCAACCCAGAGTGTCCGGGGAGCTGTTTTTT. Translation gives CASSEAQPRVSGELFF.